This T cell receptor (beta chain) derives from a study of T cells in Graves' hyperthyroidism and ophthalmopathy (dated by TCRdb to about 2019). Study-level background: Peripheral blood samples were taken at the time of initial diagnosis, prior to any treatment. A discovery cohort of around 98 patients, 43 with Graves' ophthalmopathy and approximately 60 with stable Graves' hyperthyroidism, was used to find distinguishing TCR V-J signatures. An independent validation cohort of about 20 hyperthyroidism patients and 17 patients who later progressed to ophthalmopathy tested prospective prediction of ophthalmopathy. After blood sampling, hyperthyroidism patients were treated with methimazole at a starting dose of 30 mg daily, and ophthalmopathy patients were treated with high-dose intravenous methylprednisolone. In over five Graves' hyperthyroidism patients, the study also compared T-cell repertoires from thyroid tissue with T-cell repertoires from blood. TCR Vbeta CDR3 sequencing of roughly 140 peripheral blood samples (over 40 ophthalmopathy, approximately 80 hyperthyroidism and some 17 progressor patients) is reported in the paper. The 95 to 100 discovery patients were randomly divided into training and test sets at a 7:3 ratio. General findings and caveats noted by the study authors: Sample size was not statistically predetermined, and investigators were not blinded to group allocation. Blood samples also contained most of the expanded thyroid clonotypes (frequency above 0.001), which suggests that blood repertoires may reflect thyroid immune responses. In validation, the model predicted progression to ophthalmopathy a median of roughly 6.1 months before onset, with 70% to 71% sensitivity and about 75% specificity. In cross-validation, a model built on a 13 V-J signature told ophthalmopathy apart from stable hyperthyroidism with under 90% sensitivity and around 84% specificity, and in testing the same model reached 80%/75%.

A patient counted as having stable Graves' hyperthyroidism if no progression to ophthalmopathy occurred over 18 months of follow-up. The hyperthyroidism patients were between 18 and 65 years old and newly diagnosed, with a disease duration of less than 2 months. Exclusion was applied to patients with uncontrolled infections, other autoimmune diseases, pregnancy or lactation. Diagnoses were based on clinical symptoms, serum thyroxine and TRAb, thyroid ultrasound and orbital computed tomography. PBMCs were isolated from about 9.1 ml of fresh peripheral blood by Ficoll-Paque density gradient centrifugation. Total RNA was extracted with Trizol reagent, and quality was checked on an Agilent 2100 Bioanalyzer. TCR beta CDR3 regions were amplified from RNA transcripts. For the first round of RT-PCR on the TCR CDR3, the HTBI primer set was used together with the Qiagen OneStep RT-PCR kit. A second multiplex PCR round built the libraries, followed by size selection and purification. Libraries were sequenced paired-end with 100 bp reads on an Illumina HiSeq2000. The paper's processing steps were these. SOAPnuke was used to process the raw data, throwing out any read that contained adapters or uncalled bases, had a mean Phred below 15, or lacked an exact constant-primer or identifier match. High-quality paired reads were merged using COPE v1.2.5, and each unique nucleotide sequence was defined as a clonotype. MiTCR v1.1 was used to align clonotypes to the IMGT TRBV, TRBD and TRBJ reference segments. The analysis included only V-J combinations with a frequency above 0.0001, which together covered approximately 99% of the repertoires. The TCS score was defined as F50 (clonal expansion) divided by E x V (chaos), with BLOSUM62-based TCRdist calculated between CDR3 peptides within each V-J. Welch's t-statistics and random forest reduced fewer than 600 V-J features to 13, which were used in a naive Bayes classifier (R e1071). TCRdb trimmed public reads at Q25 via fastp, called clones via MiXCR and kept in-frame beta chains. One record per CDR3 amino acid sequence lists the most common genes and DNA. The V and J calls here are based on TCRdb, not the publication. In this sample the table shows over 150,000 distinct CDR3 sequences, about 18% of which occur a single time. The ten largest clones capture around 27% of the sample.

This clonotype was recorded many times. The specificity of this receptor is unknown. Per-nucleotide qualities are absent, and no much larger clonotype sits a single base away. CDR1 is given as LGHDT and CDR2 as YNNKEL, both from the germline V gene (reference sequence). The CDR3 starts with the cysteine, ends with the phenylalanine, and has 15 residues. Solely the CDR3 DNA is kept, with 45 bases framed from the first base. Germline trimming: 4 bases from V, 4 bases from J; junction bases outside gene matches: 6. The material sequenced was blood. This TCR came from a woman in her forties or fifties with Graves' hyperthyroidism. The rearrangement joined TRBV3-1 to TRBJ2-1, and TRBD2 matches 8 of the central bases. The DNA sequence is TGTGCCAGCAGCCGACGGGGGGGCGGATACAATGAGCAGTTCTTC. It specifies CASSRRGGGYNEQFF.